The sequence of this TCR beta chain was determined in a study of PD-L1 blockade in urothelial cancer. Overall study context: Timepoints chosen for blood analysis were 3 weeks (second dose) and 6 weeks after treatment start. Median T cell yield per blood sample was about 150,000 cells.

The assay was immunoSEQ multiplex PCR, and TCRdb's table has in-frame clones only and misses some. Found here are 90,000 to 120,000 clones, approximately 86% of them singletons; the top ten hold about 2.2%. CDR3 length: 19 residues. Germline V lookup: CDR1 LNHNV, CDR2 YYDKDF (reference sequence). The J segment lost 0 bases and the V segment lost 5 bases, leaving 13 bases of the junction unmatched. The chain carries TRBV15 and TRBJ2-6, with 7 bases matching TRBD1. This TCR derives from a man aged 45 to 65 with urothelial cancer. Sequenced material: PBMCs, taken around atezolizumab (anti-PD-L1) treatment. CDR3 amino acids: CATSRQRRTGPSGANVLTF. The DNA of the CDR3 is TGTGCCACCAGCCGTCAAAGGAGGACAGGCCCCTCTGGGGCCAACGTCCTGACTTTC.